This TCR beta chain was identified during a study of neurological immune-mediated disorders (dated by TCRdb to about 2019). General notes on the study: Peripheral blood TCR-beta repertoires from patients with HTLV-I-associated myelopathy (HAM/TSP), patients with multiple sclerosis, and healthy controls were compared in the study using UMI-based sequencing. The 95 to 120 TCR-beta libraries covered PBMC samples along with longitudinal samples, technical triplicates, and paired sorted CD4+ and CD8+ T-cell subsets. The cohort comprised some 71 subjects: some 15 HAM/TSP patients, around 34 multiple sclerosis patients and about 20 healthy controls. General study outcomes and caveats: No identical CDR3 amino acid sequences were found to be shared among expanded clones across subjects, suggesting that TCR-beta repertoires were private in all groups. TCR clonal expansion was greatest in HAM/TSP patients and smallest in MS patients, who ranked below even healthy controls.

For sorted-subset TCR libraries, 1 million sorted CD4+ or CD8+ T cells were used. Peripheral blood was subjected to Ficoll-Hypaque density gradient centrifugation to isolate PBMCs, which were then cryopreserved in liquid nitrogen. The study also sequenced paired sorted CD4+ and CD8+ subsets from healthy controls, HAM/TSP patients and MS patients. Its CDR3 holds 14 amino acids, cysteine through phenylalanine. The read is trimmed to its CDR3 DNA, 42 bases read in frame from base 1. From the germline V gene, CDR1 is SGHAT and CDR2 is FQNNGV. From V the trimming removes 9 bases and from J it removes 2 bases, while the gene matches leave 9 bases of the junction unaccounted for. cDNA was synthesized by template-switch 5'RACE using a primer carrying a 10-nucleotide random unique molecular identifier by which each TCR transcript was tagged. Every sequencing run yielded over 190 million TCR-beta sequences covering 15-18 subjects. The RNeasy kit was used to extract total RNA. The KAPA Real-time Library Amplification kit was used to amplify TCR-beta VDJ regions with primers targeting the TCR constant region and the 5'RACE anchor. A first PCR added sample indexes and Illumina adaptors, and a second PCR then raised library yield. After Ampure bead purification, the roughly 650 bp TCR product was size-selected on a 2% E-gel SizeSelection system. Before pooling, library quality was assessed on a Bioanalyzer, concentration was determined with Qubit, and library quantification was performed with the Kapa Library Quantification kit. An Illumina HiSeq 2500 was used to sequence the libraries paired-end at 2 x 150 bp. To increase sequence diversity, 25-30% phiX was spiked into each library pool. The original pipeline was this. The quality-filtered reads were processed with the UMI-based MiGEC pipeline, whose error correction step removed more than 90% of the raw TCR sequences. VDJ genes were aligned to IMGT germline references, and each clonotype was defined by a unique CDR3 amino acid sequence together with V-J genes. Clonal expansion, Shannon diversity, and CDR3 relatedness (CalcPairwiseDistances, ClusterSamples) were evaluated with VDJtools, and phylogenetic trees were built with CLCbio workbench. Clones with at least 8 unique UMIs were defined as expanded, with this threshold being based on coefficient-of-variation modelling across technical triplicates. TCRdb's own reprocessing of the public reads used fastp at Q25 and MiXCR and kept productive beta chains. Each CDR3 protein appears once, grouped with its most common genes and DNA. The authors' filters were not applied to this entry. Counted in this sample were 35,000 to 45,000 distinct CDR3 sequences; around 10% of them appeared once. Clones ranked in the top ten supply 3.9% of the sample.

Regarding this clonotype: The specificity of this receptor is unknown. No base quality information exists; no much larger clone differs at one position.

This chain joins TRBV11-2 to TRBJ2-5; 7 central bases correspond to TRBD2. Source material: CD4+ T cells from blood. The sequence came from a woman aged 30 to 39 with HTLV-1-associated myelopathy (HAM/TSP). The nucleotide sequence reads as follows: TGTGCCAGTAGATGGGGAGGGAAGCAAGAGACCCAGTACTTC. Its translation is CASRWGGKQETQYF.